The 13 T cell receptor beta chains reported below all come from one sample, sequenced in a study of blood T cell repertoires in COVID-19. TCRdb's copy holds only in-frame clones and misses some; the assay was immunoSEQ multiplex PCR. Of about 100,000 clones in the sample, approximately 80% were seen once. The sample taken for sequencing was peripheral blood. The receptors shown here come from a woman in her seventies with acute or convalescent COVID-19.

This clone occurred a few times. The chain uses TRBV5-1 and TRBJ1-1; the match to TRBD1 covers 8 bases. Per germline, CDR1 SGHRS and CDR2 YFSETQ. V was clipped by 2 bases and J by 5 bases; unmatched bases: 11. The CDR3 has 16 amino acids. The CDR3 DNA follows: TGCGCCAGCAGCTTCAACGCCGCAGGGGGCCGGACTGAAGCTTTCTTT. As protein: CASSFNAAGGRTEAFF. The variable domain in full, completed from reference TRBV5-1 and TRBJ1-1, reads KAGVTQTPRYLIKTRGQQVTLSCSPISGHRSVSWYQQTPGQGLQFLFEYFSETQRNKGNFPGRFSGRQFSNSRSEMNVSTLELGDSALYLCASSFNAAGGRTEAFFGQGTRLTVV.

The chain has TRBV6-5 and TRBJ1-2; 8 nucleotides agree with TRBD1. The ends lost 6 bases at V and 4 bases at J; junction bases unmatched: 4. CDR1 is MNHEY, CDR2 SVGAGI, per germline. This CDR3 contains 13 residues. CDR3 loop: CASRDDRGYGYTF. Written as DNA, the CDR3 is TGTGCCAGCAGAGACGACAGGGGCTATGGCTACACCTTC.

This rearrangement joins TRBV3-1 (or the pseudogene TRBV3-2) to TRBJ1-6, with D possibly being TRBD1 (6 bases). The V end lost 3 bases, the J end lost 2 bases, and 11 bases lay between the germline ends. CDR1 and CDR2 (germline): LGHDT, YNNKEL (reference sequence). This CDR3 is built from 16 residues. CDR3 in DNA: TGTGCCAGCAGCCACTCCCGGACAGCCTATAATTCACCCCTCCACTTT. Its translation: CASSHSRTAYNSPLHF.

The chain has TRBV11-1 and TRBJ1-1, with D possibly being TRBD1 (6 bases). The CDR3 is made up of 15 amino acids. CDR1 and CDR2 from the germline V gene are SGHAT and FQDESV (reference sequence). Trimming pared 2 bases from V and 3 bases from J, leaving 13 bases between. The CDR3, as DNA: TGTGCCAGCAGCTTACTACAGGGTATCGACACTGAAGCTTTCTTT. It codes for CASSLLQGIDTEAFF.

CDR3 loop: CASRPTSAIHPYEQYF. The CDR3 DNA reads TGTGCCAGCAGACCGACTAGCGCCATCCACCCCTACGAGCAGTACTTC. The chain uses TRBV7-9 and TRBJ2-7, with 8 bases matching TRBD2. Germline CDR1 is SEHNR and CDR2 is FQNEAQ (reference sequence). With 6 bases clipped from V and 2 bases from J, the junction kept 12 bases outside the gene matches. The CDR3 is 16 amino acids. Looking up the rest from reference TRBV7-9 and TRBJ2-7 gives the full variable domain: DTGVSQNPRHKITKRGQNVTFRCDPISEHNRLYWYRQTLGQGPEFLTYFQNEAQLEKSRLLSDRFSAERPKGSFSTLEIQRTEQGDSAMYLCASRPTSAIHPYEQYFGPGTRLTVT.

The V gene is TRBV7-3, the J gene TRBJ2-2; 9 nucleotides line up with TRBD1. The V gene's germline CDR1 is SGHTA and CDR2 FQGTGA. The length of the CDR3 is 15 residues. V lost 3 bases to trimming and J lost 2 bases; unmatched junction nucleotides: 1. The CDR3 nucleotides read TGTGCCAGCAGCTTGGACAGGGGCAACACCGGGGAGCTGTTTTTT. This sequence encodes CASSLDRGNTGELFF.

This chain joins TRBV28 and TRBJ2-3; 7 nucleotides match TRBD2. V gave up 4 bases and J gave up 4 bases; unmatched junction bases: 11. Looked up from germline, CDR1 is MDHEN and CDR2 is SYDVKM. This CDR3 comprises 16 residues. The CDR3 loop reads CASSSPDAGAPDTQYF. The CDR3 DNA reads as TGTGCCAGCAGTTCCCCGGACGCGGGAGCCCCAGATACGCAGTATTTT.

The chain recombines TRBV3-1 (or the pseudogene TRBV3-2) with TRBJ1-5, with D maybe TRBD1 (5 bases). The CDR3 contains 15 residues. The V end was cut by 0 bases, the J end by 5 bases, with 11 bases between. Per the germline V gene, CDR1 is LGHDT and CDR2 is YNNKEL (reference sequence). In DNA, the CDR3 is TGTGCCAGCAGCCAAGATCGGGGGGGTGATCAGCCCCAGCATTTT. Protein: CASSQDRGGDQPQHF.

The table lists this clone with a few counts. This chain links TRBV6-2 or TRBV6-3 with TRBJ2-1; TRBD2 matches at 12 bases. CDR3 size: 18 residues. Germline V CDR1 and CDR2: MNHEY, SVGEGT. V dropped 5 bases and J dropped 6; count of bases not matched to a gene: 14. Written as DNA, the CDR3 is TGTGCCAGCAGTCGCCAAGTTCTAGCGGGAGGGCCCGTCAATGAGCAGTTCTTC. Translation: CASSRQVLAGGPVNEQFF.

This clone was recorded a few times. V is TRBV3-1 (or the pseudogene TRBV3-2) and J is TRBJ2-2; D unclear. This CDR3 is built from 12 residues. Germline values: CDR1 LGHDT, CDR2 YNNKEL (reference sequence). V dropped 1 base and J dropped 7 bases, with 4 bases sitting between them. The CDR3, as DNA: TGTGCCAGCAGCCAAGCCCGCGGGGAGCTGTTTTTT. Residues: CASSQARGELFF.

Concerning this clone itself: One end of the junction does not line up with germline, which may come from a read error. The chain links TRBV6-2 or TRBV6-3 to TRBJ1-4; 7 positions agree with TRBD1. The CDR3 loop spans 15 amino acids. The germline V gene has CDR1 MNHEY and CDR2 SVGEGT. The CDR3: CASSNHRGSNEKLFF. CDR3 bases: TGTGCCAGCAGCAACCACAGGGGATCTAATGAGAAACTGTTTTTT.

The rearrangement uses TRBV6-5 and TRBJ2-7; 9 bases agree with TRBD1. The junction had 6 bases not matched to a gene; V was cut back by 6 bases and J by 3 bases. Germline V gene lookup returns CDR1 MNHEY and CDR2 SVGAGI. This CDR3 contains 14 residues. CDR3 nucleotide sequence: TGTGCCAGCAGGATGGGGGACAGGGACTACGAGCAGTACTTC. Encoded protein: CASRMGDRDYEQYF.

The chain uses TRBV5-1 and TRBJ2-1; D remains ambiguous. V was clipped by 6 bases and J by 8 bases, with 21 bases between them. The CDR3 length is 15 residues. Germline lookup yields CDR1 SGHRS and CDR2 YFSETQ. The CDR3 loop is CASNLQPGQLDEQFF. Written as DNA, the CDR3 is TGCGCCAGCAACCTCCAACCGGGTCAACTCGATGAGCAGTTCTTC.